A selection of T cell receptor beta chains follows, all from one sample in a study of T-cell memory formation after mild COVID-19. TCRdb re-called the 5' RACE reads through MiXCR, storing one row per CDR3 protein. The sample yields about 540,000 distinct CDR3 sequences, 20% seen once. The source material was PBMCs or a T cell subset sorted from them (not recorded which). Receptors were obtained from an adult woman who had mild COVID-19 (a few samples of this study predate the infection). Cell type and time point are not known. CDR3s include the opening cysteine and the closing phenylalanine or tryptophan. Each record gives: CDR3 DNA, CDR3 protein, V gene, J gene, clone size, D gene. The D gene is left open where the match is weak. Expanded clones get a size class; other rows say once, few or many, or leave the size out.

TGTGCCAGCAGTTTACGGCGGCTTTGCAATGAGCAGTTCTTC	CASSLRRLCNEQFF	TRBV6-2/TRBV6-3	TRBJ2-1	NA	NA
TGTGCCAGCAGCCATTCCCCCAATAGCGGGAAGGGCCGAGAGACCCAGTACTTC	CASSHSPNSGKGRETQYF	TRBV7-6	TRBJ2-5	NA	TRBD2
TGCAGTGCTAGAGTTTGGCGGGAGGCCTCCTACGAGCAGTACTTC	CSARVWREASYEQYF	TRBV20-1	TRBJ2-7	few	TRBD2
TGTGCCAGCAGTGACCTTCTCGACACTGAAGCTTTCTTT	CASSDLLDTEAFF	TRBV2	TRBJ1-1	NA	NA
TGTGCCAGCAGAATAACCGCAGGGGGGGGAGACTACGAGCAGTACTTC	CASRITAGGGDYEQYF	TRBV6-5	TRBJ2-7	few	NA
TGCAGTGCTAAGACTGTTCTACAACAGGGTACCGGGGAGCTGTTTTTT	CSAKTVLQQGTGELFF	TRBV20-1	TRBJ2-2	NA	NA
TGTGCCAGCAGCTTATCGGCGGGGGGAATTACTCCGGGGTCCCAGTACTTC	CASSLSAGGITPGSQYF	TRBV7-9	TRBJ2-5	NA	TRBD2
TGTGCCAGCAGCTTAATAGGAGGACCTAACTATGGCTACACCTTC	CASSLIGGPNYGYTF	TRBV7-8	TRBJ1-2	NA	NA
TGCGCCAGCAGCTTGTCGGTAGGACTAGCGCCTGGATATGAGCAGTTCTTC	CASSLSVGLAPGYEQFF	TRBV5-1	TRBJ2-1	few	TRBD2
TGTGCCAGCAGCTTAGCCGCGGGGTCGAACACTGAAGCTTTCTTT	CASSLAAGSNTEAFF	TRBV11-2	TRBJ1-1	few	NA
TGCAGTGCCGAGGGGACTAGCGGGGGGGCAGACGAGCAGTTCTTC	CSAEGTSGGADEQFF	TRBV20-1	TRBJ2-1	NA	TRBD2
TGCGCCAGCAGCTTGCGGAGAGCTGACAGGGCTAATCAGCCCCAGCATTTT	CASSLRRADRANQPQHF	TRBV5-1	TRBJ1-5	few	TRBD1
TGCGCCAGCAGCTTGGATCTGGGAATCCGGAGTGGCTACACCTTC	CASSLDLGIRSGYTF	TRBV5-1	TRBJ1-2	NA	NA
TGTGCCAGCAGCTTGGTGACAGGCTCCAACTATGGCTACACCTTC	CASSLVTGSNYGYTF	TRBV5-6	TRBJ1-2	few	NA
TGCAGTGCTAGGCGTTTCGCGGGGACGAACACCGGGGAGCTGTTTTTT	CSARRFAGTNTGELFF	TRBV20-1	TRBJ2-2	NA	NA
TGTGCCAGCAGTTACGGCAGGGTTAGCGCCGGGGAGCTGTTTTTT	CASSYGRVSAGELFF	TRBV6-5	TRBJ2-2	NA	NA
TGTGCCAGCAGTTCGAGACAGGGACGGGACGAGCAGTACTTC	CASSSRQGRDEQYF	TRBV27	TRBJ2-7	NA	TRBD1
TGTGCCAGCAGTTACACGACTGAATACACTGAAGCTTTCTTT	CASSYTTEYTEAFF	TRBV6-6	TRBJ1-1	few	NA
TGTGCCATCCGTTCCGGGACAGGGGTTTCCTACGAGCAGTACTTC	CAIRSGTGVSYEQYF	TRBV28	TRBJ2-7	few	TRBD1
TGCAGTGCTAGAATCAGGGAGGGGAACACTGAAGCTTTCTTT	CSARIREGNTEAFF	TRBV20-1	TRBJ1-1	NA	NA
TGTGCCAGCAGCCAAGAGGGACTAGCGGGTTGGTGGGATGAGCAGTTCTTC	CASSQEGLAGWWDEQFF	TRBV3-1	TRBJ2-1	NA	TRBD2
TGTGCCAGCAGCTTGGGTTATGAAAAACTGTTTTTT	CASSLGYEKLFF	TRBV7-8	TRBJ1-4	NA	NA
TGTGCCAGCAGTTACTCCCCACTTGGTACGCAGTATTTT	CASSYSPLGTQYF	TRBV6-5	TRBJ2-3	NA	NA
TGTGCCACCTCAGTCCCCGGGACAGGGGGCCTCCAGGGCATTCAGTACTTC	CATSVPGTGGLQGIQYF	TRBV2	TRBJ2-4	few	TRBD1
TGTGCCACCAGTGACCTCACCTCGGGACTAGCGGGAGTCACCGGGGAGCTGTTTTTT	CATSDLTSGLAGVTGELFF	TRBV24-1	TRBJ2-2	many	TRBD2
TGTGCCAGCAGCGTAGGGGACAGCTCCTACGAGCAGTACTTC	CASSVGDSSYEQYF	TRBV9	TRBJ2-7	NA	TRBD1
TGTGCCAGCAGTTGGACGGAGTTGGGCCCCCAGCATTTT	CASSWTELGPQHF	TRBV27	TRBJ1-5	few	NA
TGTGCCACCAGTGATCAGACAGGCCCCGCCGAGCAGTACTTC	CATSDQTGPAEQYF	TRBV24-1	TRBJ2-7	NA	NA
TGTGCCAGCAGCGCGACAGGAAATAACTATGGCTACACCTTC	CASSATGNNYGYTF	TRBV12-3/TRBV12-4	TRBJ1-2	NA	NA
TGTGCCAGCAGTTTTGGGGGTTTCTACGAGCAGTACTTC	CASSFGGFYEQYF	TRBV6-6	TRBJ2-7	NA	NA
TGTGCCAGTAGTATGGGAAAGTGGAGCACTGAAGCTTTCTTT	CASSMGKWSTEAFF	TRBV19	TRBJ1-1	NA	NA
TGTGCCAGCAGCTTAGGAATTGGGGACAGGGGGCCCCTTAACTATGGCTACACCTTC	CASSLGIGDRGPLNYGYTF	TRBV7-9	TRBJ1-2	NA	TRBD1
TGTGCCAGCAGCTTATTCGAGAGCTCCTACGAGCAGTACTTC	CASSLFESSYEQYF	TRBV7-2	TRBJ2-7	few	NA
TGTGCCAGCAGCTCACCGGGACAGCTCCAAGAGACCCAGTACTTC	CASSSPGQLQETQYF	TRBV5-4	TRBJ2-5	NA	TRBD1
TGTGCCAGCAGCCAAATGGGGGGCTCCTACAATGAGCAGTTCTTC	CASSQMGGSYNEQFF	TRBV7-2	TRBJ2-1	few	NA
TGTGCCAGCAGCCCCCCCAACTCCTACGAGCAGTACTTC	CASSPPNSYEQYF	TRBV7-2	TRBJ2-7	few	NA
TGTGCCAGCAGTAAGTACACAGATACGCAGTATTTT	CASSKYTDTQYF	TRBV6-6	TRBJ2-3	NA	NA
TGCGCCAGCAGCCCTCGGGACTCTATGTTTTACTACGAGCAGTACTTC	CASSPRDSMFYYEQYF	TRBV5-1	TRBJ2-7	few	NA
TGTGCCAGCAGCTCCGACCCTATATTGCCCCAGCATTTT	CASSSDPILPQHF	TRBV7-2	TRBJ1-5	few	NA
TGCAGCGTCCCCAGATCCGGGGCAGGGGCATACAATGAGCAGTTCTTC	CSVPRSGAGAYNEQFF	TRBV29-1	TRBJ2-1	NA	NA
TGTGCCTGGGGTCCTAACGGGAATCAGCCCCAGCATTTT	CAWGPNGNQPQHF	TRBV30	TRBJ1-5	NA	NA
TGTGCCAGCAGCTTGAGATCGGGACTCCTCGTCTACGAGCAGTACTTC	CASSLRSGLLVYEQYF	TRBV7-9	TRBJ2-7	NA	NA
TGTGCCAGCAGCGAAGGTTGGGGACAGGGGAACGAGCAGTACTTC	CASSEGWGQGNEQYF	TRBV2	TRBJ2-7	NA	TRBD1
TGCAGTGCTAGACACCGGGACAGGGGGTTCGATGAGCAGTTCTTC	CSARHRDRGFDEQFF	TRBV20-1	TRBJ2-1	few	TRBD1
TGTGCCACCAGTGATTTTAGGACAGGATCCTACAATGAGCAGTTCTTC	CATSDFRTGSYNEQFF	TRBV24-1	TRBJ2-1	NA	TRBD1
TGTGCCAGCAGTTCTTTGACTAGCGGGGGCCGCGGGGATACGCAGTATTTT	CASSSLTSGGRGDTQYF	TRBV6-5	TRBJ2-3	NA	TRBD2
TGTGCCACCAGTGATTCCGGACAGGGGCAGACCCAGTACTTC	CATSDSGQGQTQYF	TRBV24-1	TRBJ2-5	few	TRBD1
TGTGCCACCCTGGAAGGAGGGCCTCGACGAACTAATGAAAAACTGTTTTTT	CATLEGGPRRTNEKLFF	TRBV15	TRBJ1-4	NA	NA
TGCAGTGCTACAGACCGGGGGGGCCGGCTTAACGAGCAGTACTTC	CSATDRGGRLNEQYF	TRBV20-1	TRBJ2-7	NA	TRBD2
TGTGCCAGCAGCTTAGTAGGGAACTCCTACGAGCAGTACTTC	CASSLVGNSYEQYF	TRBV7-9	TRBJ2-7	NA	NA
TGTGCCAGCAGTACTCCGGGACTAGCGAGTGAGCAGTTCTTC	CASSTPGLASEQFF	TRBV6-2/TRBV6-3	TRBJ2-1	few	TRBD2
TGCAGCGTTCAGGGGGGCTACACTGAAGCTTTCTTT	CSVQGGYTEAFF	TRBV29-1	TRBJ1-1	NA	TRBD1
TGTGCCAGCTCCGGGCCAAGGAATGAGCAGTTCTTC	CASSGPRNEQFF	TRBV7-2	TRBJ2-1	NA	NA
TGTGCCAGCAGCTCCCTCGGGACTGTTGACTCCTACGAGCAGTACTTC	CASSSLGTVDSYEQYF	TRBV7-2	TRBJ2-7	once	NA
TGTGCCAGCAGTGAATGGGGTGGACGCTACCAAGAGACCCAGTACTTC	CASSEWGGRYQETQYF	TRBV25-1	TRBJ2-5	NA	NA
TGCAGTGCCCCGGACATGAGAAACTATGGCTACACCTTC	CSAPDMRNYGYTF	TRBV20-1	TRBJ1-2	few	NA
TGTGCCACCAGTGATTTTAAAGACGAGCAGTACTTC	CATSDFKDEQYF	TRBV24-1	TRBJ2-7	few	NA
TGTGCCACCAGTGTCGGGACGGAAGAGACCCAGTACTTC	CATSVGTEETQYF	TRBV24-1	TRBJ2-5	few	NA
TGTGCCAGCAAATCTAAGTCAATTAGCAATCAGCCCCAGCATTTT	CASKSKSISNQPQHF	TRBV27	TRBJ1-5	few	NA
TGTGCCATCAGTCTGGGAGAGCTGAACACTGAAGCTTTCTTT	CAISLGELNTEAFF	TRBV10-3	TRBJ1-1	few	NA